Listed below are T cell receptor beta chains from one sample, sequenced in a study of T cell repertoires in cytomegalovirus infection. TCRdb itself ran the reads through MiXCR, one entry per CDR3 protein. In the table there are under 250,000 distinct CDR3 sequences, 6.5% of which are singletons. What was sequenced was PBMCs. These receptors originate from a human donor in good health (CMV status not recorded). Some clones in this sample may be carry-over from other donors' samples. Each CDR3 is given without its conserved first and last residue. The D gene is left open where the match is weak.

d_call v_call cdr3_aa
TRBD1 TRBV27 ASSPGTGVDQPQH
TRBD2 TRBV29-1 SVVWLAGRNEQF
. TRBV28 ASSSGQASYGYT
TRBD1 TRBV7-9 ASSISRQGDTQY
. TRBV2 ASSEAVGGAVTDTQY
TRBD1 TRBV2 ATRQGNEKLF
. TRBV5-3 ANNPSSDEQF
. TRBV18 ASSPLQSRTDTQY
TRBD2 TRBV5-1 ASSFDSGGLGTQY
. TRBV5-1 ASSSGGSVNYGYT
. TRBV27 ASSFLGSYEQY
. TRBV12-3/TRBV12-4 ASSDDPGGYT
. TRBV7-2 ASSLDLRFNQPQH
TRBD2 TRBV6-4 ASSDSAGGQNTGELF
TRBD1 TRBV12-5 ASGLVTGEGNQPQH
. TRBV14 ASSQDRGMVSEKLF
. TRBV28 ASSSRESNQPQH
. TRBV7-2 ASSWWVYNEQF
. TRBV5-1 ASSLEQGTYNEQF
TRBD2 TRBV20-1 SARAPAGGRDTQY
. TRBV29-1 SVAEGDTQY